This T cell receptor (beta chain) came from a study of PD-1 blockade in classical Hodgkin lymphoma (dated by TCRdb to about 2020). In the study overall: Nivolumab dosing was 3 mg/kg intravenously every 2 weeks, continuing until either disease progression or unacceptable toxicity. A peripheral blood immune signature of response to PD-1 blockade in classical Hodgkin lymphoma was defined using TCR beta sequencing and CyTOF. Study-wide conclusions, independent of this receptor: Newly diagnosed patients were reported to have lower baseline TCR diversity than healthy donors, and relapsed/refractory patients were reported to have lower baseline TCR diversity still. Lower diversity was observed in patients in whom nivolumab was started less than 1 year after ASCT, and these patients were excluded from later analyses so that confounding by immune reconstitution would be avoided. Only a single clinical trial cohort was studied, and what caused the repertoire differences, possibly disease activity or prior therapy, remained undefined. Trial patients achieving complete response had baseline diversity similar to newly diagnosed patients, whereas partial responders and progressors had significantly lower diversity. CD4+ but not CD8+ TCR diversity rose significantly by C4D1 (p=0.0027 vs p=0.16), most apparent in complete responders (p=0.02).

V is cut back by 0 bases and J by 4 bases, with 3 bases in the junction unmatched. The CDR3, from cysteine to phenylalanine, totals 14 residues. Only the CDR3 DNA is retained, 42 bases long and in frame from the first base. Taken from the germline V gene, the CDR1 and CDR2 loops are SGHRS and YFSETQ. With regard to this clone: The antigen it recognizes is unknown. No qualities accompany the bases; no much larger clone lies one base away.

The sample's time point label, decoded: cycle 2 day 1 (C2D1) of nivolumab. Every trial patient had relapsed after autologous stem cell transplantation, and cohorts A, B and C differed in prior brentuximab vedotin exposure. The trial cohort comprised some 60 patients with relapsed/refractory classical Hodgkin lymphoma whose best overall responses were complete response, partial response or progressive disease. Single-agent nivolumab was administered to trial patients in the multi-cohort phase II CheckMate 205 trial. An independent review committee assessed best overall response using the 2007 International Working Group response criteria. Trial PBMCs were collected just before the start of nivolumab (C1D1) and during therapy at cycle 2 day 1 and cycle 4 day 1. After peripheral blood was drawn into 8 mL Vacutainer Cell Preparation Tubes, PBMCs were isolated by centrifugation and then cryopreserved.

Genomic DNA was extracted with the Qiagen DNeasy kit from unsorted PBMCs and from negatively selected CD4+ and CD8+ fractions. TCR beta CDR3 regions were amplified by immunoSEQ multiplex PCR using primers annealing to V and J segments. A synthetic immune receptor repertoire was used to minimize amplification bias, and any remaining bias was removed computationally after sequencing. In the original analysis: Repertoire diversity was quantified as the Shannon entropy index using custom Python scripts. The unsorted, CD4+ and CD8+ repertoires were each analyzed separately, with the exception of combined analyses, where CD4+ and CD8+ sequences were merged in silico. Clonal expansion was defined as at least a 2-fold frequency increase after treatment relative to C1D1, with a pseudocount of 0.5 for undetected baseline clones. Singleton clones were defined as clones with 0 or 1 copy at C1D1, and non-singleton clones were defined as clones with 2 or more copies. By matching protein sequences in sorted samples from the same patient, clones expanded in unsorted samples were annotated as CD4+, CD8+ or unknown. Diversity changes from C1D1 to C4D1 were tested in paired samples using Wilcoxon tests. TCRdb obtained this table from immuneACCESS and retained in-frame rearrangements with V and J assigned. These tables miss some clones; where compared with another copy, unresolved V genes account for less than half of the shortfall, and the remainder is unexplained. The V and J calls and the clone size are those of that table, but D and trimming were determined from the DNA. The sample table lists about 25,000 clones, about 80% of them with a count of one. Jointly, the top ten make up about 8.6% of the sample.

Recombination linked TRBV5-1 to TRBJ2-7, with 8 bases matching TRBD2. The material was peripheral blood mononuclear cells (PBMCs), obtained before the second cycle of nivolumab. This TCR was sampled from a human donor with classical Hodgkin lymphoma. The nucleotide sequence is TGCGCCAGCAGCTTGGGGCGGGAGGCTTACGAGCAGTACTTC. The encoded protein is CASSLGREAYEQYF.